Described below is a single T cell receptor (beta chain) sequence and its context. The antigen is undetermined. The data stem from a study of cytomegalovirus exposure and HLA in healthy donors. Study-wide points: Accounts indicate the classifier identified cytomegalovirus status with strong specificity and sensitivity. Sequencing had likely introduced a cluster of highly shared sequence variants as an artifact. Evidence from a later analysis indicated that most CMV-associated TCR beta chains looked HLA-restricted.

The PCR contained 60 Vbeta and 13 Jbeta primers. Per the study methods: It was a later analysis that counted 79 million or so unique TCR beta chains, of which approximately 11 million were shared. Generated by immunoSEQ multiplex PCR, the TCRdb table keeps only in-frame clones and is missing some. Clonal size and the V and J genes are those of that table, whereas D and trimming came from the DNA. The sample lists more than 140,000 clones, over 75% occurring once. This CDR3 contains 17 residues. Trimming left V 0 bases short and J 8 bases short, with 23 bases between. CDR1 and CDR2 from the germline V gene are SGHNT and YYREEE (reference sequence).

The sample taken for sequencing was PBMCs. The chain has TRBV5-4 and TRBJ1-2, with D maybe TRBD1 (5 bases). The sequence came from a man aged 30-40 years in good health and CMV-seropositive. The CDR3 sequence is CASSLVRLQGVPPGYTF. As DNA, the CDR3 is TGTGCCAGCAGCTTGGTGCGGCTCCAGGGTGTTCCCCCGGGCTACACCTTC.